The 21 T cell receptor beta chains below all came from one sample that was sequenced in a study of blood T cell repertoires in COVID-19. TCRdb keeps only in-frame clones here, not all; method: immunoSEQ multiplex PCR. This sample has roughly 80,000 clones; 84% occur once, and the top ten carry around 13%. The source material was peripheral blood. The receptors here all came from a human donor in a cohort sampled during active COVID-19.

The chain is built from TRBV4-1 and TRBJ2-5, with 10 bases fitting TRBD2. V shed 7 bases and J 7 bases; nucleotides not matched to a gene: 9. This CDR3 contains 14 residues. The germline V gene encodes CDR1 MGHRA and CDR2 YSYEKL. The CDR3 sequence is CASTSGGAVGTQYF. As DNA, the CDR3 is TGCGCCAGCACCAGCGGGGGGGCCGTCGGGACCCAGTACTTC.

The CDR3 here is CASSLTGLGTEAFF. The CDR3 nucleotides are TGTGCCAGCAGTCTCACAGGCCTGGGCACTGAAGCTTTCTTT. V gene TRBV9 combines with J gene TRBJ1-1, with D tentatively TRBD1 (5 bases). Germline V lookup: CDR1 SGDLS, CDR2 YYNGEE. The germline V and J ends were trimmed by 5 bases and 4 bases, with 15 bases remaining between them. The CDR3 runs 14 residues.

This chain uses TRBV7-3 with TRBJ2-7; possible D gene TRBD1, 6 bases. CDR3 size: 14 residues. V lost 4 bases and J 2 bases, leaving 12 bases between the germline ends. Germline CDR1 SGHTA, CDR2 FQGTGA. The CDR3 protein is CASSSGHPPYEQYF. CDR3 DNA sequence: TGTGCCAGCAGCTCGGGACACCCACCCTACGAGCAGTACTTC.

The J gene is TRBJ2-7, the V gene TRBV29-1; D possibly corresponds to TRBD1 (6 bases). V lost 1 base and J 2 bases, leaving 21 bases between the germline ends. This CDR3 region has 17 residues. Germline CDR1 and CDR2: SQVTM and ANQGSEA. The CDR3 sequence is CSVEGAGPNRETYEQYF. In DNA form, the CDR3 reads TGCAGCGTTGAAGGGGCTGGACCCAACAGGGAAACCTACGAGCAGTACTTC.

CDR3 sequence (DNA): TGTGCCAGCAGTACAGATCGACCGGTTAATGAAAAACTGTTTTTT. Its protein is CASSTDRPVNEKLFF. The rearrangement joins TRBV7-8 to TRBJ1-4, with D unclear. Germline CDR1 SGHVS, CDR2 FQNEAQ. This CDR3 is 15 amino acids long. Deletions cut 6 bases from V and 4 bases from J, with 15 bases between. Full variable domain (missing parts from reference TRBV7-8 and TRBJ1-4): GAGVSQSPRYKVAKRGQDVALRCDPISGHVSLFWYQQALGQGPEFLTYFQNEAQLDKSGLPSDRFFAERPEGSVSTLKIQRTQQEDSAVYLCASSTDRPVNEKLFFGSGTQLSVL.

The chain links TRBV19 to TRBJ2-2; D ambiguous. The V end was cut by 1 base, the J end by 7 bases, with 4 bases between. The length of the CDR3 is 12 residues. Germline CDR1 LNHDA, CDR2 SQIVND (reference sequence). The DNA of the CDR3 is TGTGCCAGTAGTATAGTTAGCGGGGAGCTGTTTTTT. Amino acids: CASSIVSGELFF.

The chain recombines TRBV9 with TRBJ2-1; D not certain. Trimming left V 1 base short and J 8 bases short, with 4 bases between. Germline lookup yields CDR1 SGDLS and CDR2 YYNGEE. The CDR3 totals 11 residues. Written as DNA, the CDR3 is TGTGCCAGCAGCGTACGAGATGAGCAGTTCTTC. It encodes CASSVRDEQFF. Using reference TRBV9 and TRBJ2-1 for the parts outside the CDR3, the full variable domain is DSGVTQTPKHLITATGQRVTLRCSPRSGDLSVYWYQQSLDQGLQFLIQYYNGEERAKGNILERFSAQQFPDLHSELNLSSLELGDSALYFCASSVRDEQFFGPGTRLTVL.

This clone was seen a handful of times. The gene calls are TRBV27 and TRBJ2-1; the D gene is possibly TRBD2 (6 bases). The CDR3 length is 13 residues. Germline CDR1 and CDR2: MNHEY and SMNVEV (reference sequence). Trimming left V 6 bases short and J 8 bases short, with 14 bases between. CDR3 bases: TGTGCCAGCAGAAGAGTGGGAGGCGATGAGCAGTTCTTC. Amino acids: CASRRVGGDEQFF.

In DNA, the CDR3 is TGTGCCAGCAGCTTACACAGGGTGGGTCAGCCCCAGCATTTT. Protein sequence: CASSLHRVGQPQHF. The chain links TRBV7-2 to TRBJ1-5, with D perhaps TRBD1 (6 bases). The CDR3 loop spans 14 amino acids. The germline V gene has CDR1 SGHTA and CDR2 FQGNSA. The germline V and J ends were trimmed by 2 bases and 6 bases, with 11 bases remaining between them.

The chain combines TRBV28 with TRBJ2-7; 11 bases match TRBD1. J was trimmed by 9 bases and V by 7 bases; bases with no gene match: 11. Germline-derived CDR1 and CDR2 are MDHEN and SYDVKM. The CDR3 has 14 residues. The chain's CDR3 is CASTTPGQGVGQYF. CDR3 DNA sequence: TGTGCCAGCACCACACCGGGACAGGGGGTTGGGCAGTACTTC.

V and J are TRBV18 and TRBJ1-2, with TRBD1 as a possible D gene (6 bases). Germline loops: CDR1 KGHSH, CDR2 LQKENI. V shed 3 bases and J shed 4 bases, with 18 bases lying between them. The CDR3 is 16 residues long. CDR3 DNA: TGTGCCAGCTCACCCTCTCCTGGGGGCGGAATCTATGGCTACACCTTC. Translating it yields CASSPSPGGGIYGYTF. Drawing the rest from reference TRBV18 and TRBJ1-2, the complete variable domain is NAGVMQNPRHLVRRRGQEARLRCSPMKGHSHVYWYRQLPEEGLKFMVYLQKENIIDESGMPKERFSAEFPKEGPSILRIQQVVRGDSAAYFCASSPSPGGGIYGYTFGSGTRLTVV.

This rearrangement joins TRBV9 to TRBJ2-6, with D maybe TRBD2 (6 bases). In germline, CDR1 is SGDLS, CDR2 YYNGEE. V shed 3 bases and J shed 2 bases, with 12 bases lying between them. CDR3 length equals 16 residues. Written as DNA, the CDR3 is TGTGCCAGCAGCGAGCGTTGGGGGGCTGGGGCCAACGTCCTGACTTTC. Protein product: CASSERWGAGANVLTF.

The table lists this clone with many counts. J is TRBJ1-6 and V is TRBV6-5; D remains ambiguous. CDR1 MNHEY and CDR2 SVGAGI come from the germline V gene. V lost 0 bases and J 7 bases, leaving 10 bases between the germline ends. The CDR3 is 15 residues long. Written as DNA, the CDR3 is TGTGCCAGCAGTTACTCGATCCAGAAGAATTCACCCCTCCACTTT. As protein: CASSYSIQKNSPLHF.

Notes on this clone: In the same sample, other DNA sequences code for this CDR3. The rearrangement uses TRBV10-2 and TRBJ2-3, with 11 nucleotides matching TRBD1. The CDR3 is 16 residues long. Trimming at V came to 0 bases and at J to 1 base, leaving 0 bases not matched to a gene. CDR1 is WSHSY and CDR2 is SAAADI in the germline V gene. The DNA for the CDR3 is TGCGCCAGCAGTGAGTCGGGACAGGGGGGCACAGATACGCAGTATTTT. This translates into CASSESGQGGTDTQYF.

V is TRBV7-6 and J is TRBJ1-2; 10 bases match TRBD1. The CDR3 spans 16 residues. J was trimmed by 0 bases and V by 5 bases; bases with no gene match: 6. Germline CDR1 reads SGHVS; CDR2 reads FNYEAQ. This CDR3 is CASSTGQGFSNYGYTF. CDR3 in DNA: TGTGCCAGCAGCACGGGACAGGGGTTTTCTAACTATGGCTACACCTTC.

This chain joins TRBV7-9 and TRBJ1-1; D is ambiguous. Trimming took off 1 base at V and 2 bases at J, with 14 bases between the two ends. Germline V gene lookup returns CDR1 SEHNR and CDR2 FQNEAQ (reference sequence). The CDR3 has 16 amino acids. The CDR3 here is CASSLGLREVNTEAFF. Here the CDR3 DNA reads TGTGCCAGCAGCTTAGGCCTTCGAGAGGTTAACACTGAAGCTTTCTTT.

The CDR3 here is CASSITGGRLNSPLHF. The DNA for the CDR3 is TGTGCCAGTAGTATTACGGGGGGGCGCCTCAATTCACCCCTCCACTTT. The chain recombines TRBV19 with TRBJ1-6; possible D gene TRBD1, 6 bases. Germline V lookup: CDR1 LNHDA, CDR2 SQIVND (reference sequence). V lost 3 bases to trimming and J lost 7 bases, with 16 bases between them. The CDR3 is 16 residues long.

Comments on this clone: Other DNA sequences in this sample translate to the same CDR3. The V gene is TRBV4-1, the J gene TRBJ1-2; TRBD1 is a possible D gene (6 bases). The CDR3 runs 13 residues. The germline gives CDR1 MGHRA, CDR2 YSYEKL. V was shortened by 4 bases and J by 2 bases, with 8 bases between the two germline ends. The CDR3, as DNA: TGCGCCAGCAGCCCACAGGGAAACTATGGCTACACCTTC. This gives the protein CASSPQGNYGYTF.

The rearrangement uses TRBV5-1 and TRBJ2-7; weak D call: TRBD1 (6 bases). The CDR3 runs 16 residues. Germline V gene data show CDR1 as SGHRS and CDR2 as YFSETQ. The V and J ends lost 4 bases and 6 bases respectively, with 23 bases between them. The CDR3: CASSPGTGTVVGEQYF. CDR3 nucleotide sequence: TGCGCCAGCAGCCCAGGAACAGGGACCGTCGTTGGCGAGCAGTACTTC.

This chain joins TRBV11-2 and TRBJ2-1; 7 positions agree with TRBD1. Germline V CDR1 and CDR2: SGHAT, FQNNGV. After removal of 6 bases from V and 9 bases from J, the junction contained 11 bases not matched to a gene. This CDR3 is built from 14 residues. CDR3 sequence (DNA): TGTGCCAGCAGTCCCACCACAGGGGCTAGTGAGCAGTTCTTC. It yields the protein CASSPTTGASEQFF.

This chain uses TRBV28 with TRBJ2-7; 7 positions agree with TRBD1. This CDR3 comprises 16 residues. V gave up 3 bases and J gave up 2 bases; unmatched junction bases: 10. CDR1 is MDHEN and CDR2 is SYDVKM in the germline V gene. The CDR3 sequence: CASSFPQGQRTYEQYF. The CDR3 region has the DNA TGTGCCAGCAGTTTTCCCCAGGGACAGCGAACCTACGAGCAGTACTTC.